The TCR beta chain described here comes from a study of blood T cells in healthy people across ages. General observations from the study: Leaving the PBMCs unsorted stopped any conclusive comparison of naive versus antigen-experienced cells.

V was trimmed by 10 bases and J by 3 bases, leaving 13 bases between them. This CDR3 spans 12 amino acids. Looked up from germline, CDR1 is SEHNR and CDR2 is FQNEAQ (reference sequence). To note about this clonotype: Its antigen remains unidentified.

Staff drew 8 to 10 milliliters of peripheral blood from each donor. Combining a sample-barcoded 5' primer with a J-beta primer mix, a second PCR ran for about 6 to 11 cycles. TCRdb reprocessed the 5' RACE reads with MiXCR, giving one entry per CDR3 protein. The sample lists just over 1 million distinct CDR3 sequences; 45% were seen once. Source material: blood. The chain employs TRBV7-9 and TRBJ2-7, with D maybe TRBD1 (6 bases). This clonotype originated in an older woman in good health. The CDR3 is CAIQGPLYEQYF. CDR3 bases: TGTGCCATACAGGGCCCCCTCTACGAGCAGTACTTC.